These T cell receptor beta chains were read from a single sample in a study of T cell responses to AZD1222 COVID-19 vaccine. Method: immunoSEQ multiplex PCR; TCRdb's copy keeps in-frame clones and lacks some. The sample has around 150,000 clones, roughly nine tenths seen once. The sample here was peripheral blood, taken 28 days after the second dose of the MenACWY control vaccine. These receptors all stem from an adult who received the MenACWY meningococcal vaccine as a control. Each CDR3 is given with its conserved first and last residue. The D gene is left open where the match is weak. A row's size may be missing; if present it is once, few, many or a size class.

D gene: TRBD1; clone size: NA; V gene: TRBV7-2; J gene: TRBJ2-6; CDR3 protein: CASSIRGTGVPLGANVLTF; CDR3 DNA: TGTGCCAGCAGCATCCGTGGCACAGGGGTCCCCCTTGGGGCCAACGTCCTGACTTTC
D gene: NA; clone size: NA; V gene: TRBV29-1; J gene: TRBJ2-2; CDR3 protein: CSVSGGSYTGELFF; CDR3 DNA: TGCAGCGTATCCGGGGGAAGTTACACCGGGGAGCTGTTTTTT
D gene: NA; clone size: NA; V gene: TRBV7-2; J gene: TRBJ1-6; CDR3 protein: CASSGQRAGVSNSPLHF; CDR3 DNA: TGTGCCAGCAGCGGACAGAGGGCCGGGGTATCGAATTCACCCCTCCACTTT
D gene: TRBD1; clone size: NA; V gene: TRBV7-8; J gene: TRBJ2-3; CDR3 protein: CASSLGQGGVTDTQYF; CDR3 DNA: TGTGCCAGCAGCTTAGGACAGGGGGGTGTCACAGATACGCAGTATTTT
D gene: NA; clone size: once; V gene: TRBV18; J gene: TRBJ1-5; CDR3 protein: CASSPGQTNQPQHF; CDR3 DNA: TGTGCCAGCTCACCGGGACAAACCAATCAGCCCCAGCATTTT
D gene: TRBD1; clone size: NA; V gene: TRBV12-3/TRBV12-4; J gene: TRBJ2-7; CDR3 protein: CASSLQGLVQYF; CDR3 DNA: TGTGCCAGCAGCTTACAGGGGCTAGTGCAGTACTTC
D gene: NA; clone size: NA; V gene: TRBV18; J gene: TRBJ1-6; CDR3 protein: CASSPSGSGGNSPLHF; CDR3 DNA: TGTGCCAGCTCACCATCTGGGAGCGGGGGAAATTCACCCCTCCACTTT
D gene: TRBD1; clone size: NA; V gene: TRBV5-6; J gene: TRBJ1-2; CDR3 protein: CASSSKDRTTSSLNYGYTF; CDR3 DNA: TGTGCCAGCAGCTCCAAGGACAGGACAACCTCTTCCTTAAACTATGGCTACACCTTC
D gene: TRBD1; clone size: NA; V gene: TRBV19; J gene: TRBJ1-1; CDR3 protein: CAGSRDRDTEAFF; CDR3 DNA: TGTGCCGGTTCACGGGACAGAGACACTGAAGCTTTCTTT
D gene: TRBD1; clone size: once; V gene: TRBV4-3; J gene: TRBJ1-3; CDR3 protein: CASSQEWDRGYGNTIYF; CDR3 DNA: TGCGCCAGCAGCCAAGAGTGGGACAGGGGATATGGAAACACCATATATTTT
D gene: TRBD1; clone size: NA; V gene: TRBV28; J gene: TRBJ1-5; CDR3 protein: CASRGTGGHQPQHF; CDR3 DNA: TGTGCCAGCAGAGGGACAGGGGGACATCAGCCCCAGCATTTT
D gene: NA; clone size: NA; V gene: TRBV7-2; J gene: TRBJ2-2; CDR3 protein: CASSPGQHTGELFF; CDR3 DNA: TGTGCCAGCAGCCCCGGACAGCACACCGGGGAGCTGTTTTTT
D gene: NA; clone size: NA; V gene: TRBV9; J gene: TRBJ2-1; CDR3 protein: CASSTGMGGQFF; CDR3 DNA: TGTGCCAGCAGCACGGGTATGGGAGGGCAGTTCTTC
D gene: NA; clone size: NA; V gene: TRBV13; J gene: TRBJ2-7; CDR3 protein: CASSQTPSRDIVYEQYF; CDR3 DNA: TGTGCCAGCAGCCAGACCCCGAGCCGGGACATCGTCTACGAGCAGTACTTC
D gene: NA; clone size: NA; V gene: TRBV9; J gene: TRBJ2-1; CDR3 protein: CASSVATVGMGEQFF; CDR3 DNA: TGTGCCAGCAGCGTAGCTACTGTGGGGATGGGGGAGCAGTTCTTC
D gene: NA; clone size: NA; V gene: TRBV5-6; J gene: TRBJ1-6; CDR3 protein: CASRKEGVGSNSPLHF; CDR3 DNA: TGTGCCAGCAGAAAGGAGGGGGTCGGCAGTAATTCACCCCTCCACTTT
D gene: TRBD1; clone size: NA; V gene: TRBV28; J gene: TRBJ1-6; CDR3 protein: CASLRDRGHSSYNSPLHF; CDR3 DNA: TGTGCCAGCCTCCGGGACAGGGGGCATAGTTCCTATAATTCACCCCTCCACTTT
D gene: TRBD1; clone size: NA; V gene: TRBV10-1; J gene: TRBJ1-4; CDR3 protein: CASSDSTGAYEKLFF; CDR3 DNA: TGCGCCAGCAGTGACTCAACAGGGGCCTATGAAAAACTGTTTTTT
D gene: TRBD1; clone size: NA; V gene: TRBV19; J gene: TRBJ2-7; CDR3 protein: CATTGGGEQYF; CDR3 DNA: TGTGCCACGACAGGGGGTGGGGAGCAGTACTTC
D gene: NA; clone size: few; V gene: TRBV29-1; J gene: TRBJ1-1; CDR3 protein: CSVVGRSTEAFF; CDR3 DNA: TGCAGCGTTGTCGGGCGAAGCACTGAAGCTTTCTTT
D gene: NA; clone size: NA; V gene: TRBV6-5; J gene: TRBJ1-5; CDR3 protein: CASSSGGSNQPQHF; CDR3 DNA: TGTGCCAGCAGTTCGGGGGGGAGCAATCAGCCCCAGCATTTT
D gene: TRBD1; clone size: NA; V gene: TRBV5-1; J gene: TRBJ2-2; CDR3 protein: CASSFTGDTGELFF; CDR3 DNA: TGCGCCAGCAGCTTCACAGGGGACACCGGGGAGCTGTTTTTT
D gene: NA; clone size: NA; V gene: TRBV7-8; J gene: TRBJ2-5; CDR3 protein: CASSSTGTQETQYF; CDR3 DNA: TGTGCCAGCAGCTCCACCGGGACACAAGAGACCCAGTACTTC
D gene: TRBD1; clone size: NA; V gene: TRBV30; J gene: TRBJ1-4; CDR3 protein: CAWTQQGGNEKLFF; CDR3 DNA: TGTGCCTGGACCCAACAGGGGGGTAATGAAAAACTGTTTTTT
D gene: NA; clone size: few; V gene: TRBV6-2/TRBV6-3; J gene: TRBJ1-5; CDR3 protein: CASSTRDPSNQPQHF; CDR3 DNA: TGTGCCAGCAGTACCAGGGACCCTAGCAATCAGCCCCAGCATTTT
D gene: TRBD1; clone size: NA; V gene: TRBV5-1; J gene: TRBJ2-3; CDR3 protein: CASSPDRGPPDTQYF; CDR3 DNA: TGCGCCAGCTCTCCCGACAGGGGTCCCCCCGATACGCAGTATTTT
D gene: NA; clone size: NA; V gene: TRBV28; J gene: TRBJ1-2; CDR3 protein: CASRPTGPYGYTF; CDR3 DNA: TGTGCCAGCAGGCCTACAGGGCCCTATGGCTACACCTTC
D gene: TRBD1; clone size: NA; V gene: TRBV6-5; J gene: TRBJ1-1; CDR3 protein: CASSYSTGTEAFF; CDR3 DNA: TGTGCCAGCAGTTACTCGACAGGGACTGAAGCTTTCTTT
D gene: TRBD1; clone size: NA; V gene: TRBV30; J gene: TRBJ1-2; CDR3 protein: CAWVQGAEGYTF; CDR3 DNA: TGTGCCTGGGTTCAGGGGGCAGAGGGCTACACCTTC
D gene: TRBD1; clone size: NA; V gene: TRBV7-2; J gene: TRBJ1-5; CDR3 protein: CASRAGTGDNQPQHF; CDR3 DNA: TGTGCCAGCAGGGCCGGGACAGGGGATAATCAGCCCCAGCATTTT
D gene: TRBD1; clone size: NA; V gene: TRBV25-1; J gene: TRBJ2-7; CDR3 protein: CASSGPGQGGEQYF; CDR3 DNA: TGTGCCAGCAGTGGACCGGGACAGGGAGGCGAGCAGTACTTC
D gene: NA; clone size: NA; V gene: TRBV7-9; J gene: TRBJ2-2; CDR3 protein: CASSSGQRELFF; CDR3 DNA: TGTGCCAGCAGCTCCGGACAGCGAGAGCTGTTTTTT
D gene: NA; clone size: NA; V gene: TRBV18; J gene: TRBJ1-1; CDR3 protein: CASSPTGPGTEAFF; CDR3 DNA: TGTGCCAGCTCACCTACAGGGCCCGGTACTGAAGCTTTCTTT
D gene: NA; clone size: once; V gene: TRBV28; J gene: TRBJ1-3; CDR3 protein: CASSWVAFNSGNTIYF; CDR3 DNA: TGTGCCAGCAGCTGGGTTGCATTTAACTCTGGAAACACCATATATTTT
D gene: TRBD1; clone size: NA; V gene: TRBV7-2; J gene: TRBJ1-4; CDR3 protein: CASRNRGRGEKLFF; CDR3 DNA: TGTGCCAGCAGAAACAGGGGGAGAGGAGAAAAACTGTTTTTT
D gene: NA; clone size: NA; V gene: TRBV5-5; J gene: TRBJ1-5; CDR3 protein: CASSTDILVGQGQHF; CDR3 DNA: TGTGCCAGCAGTACGGACATCTTGGTGGGTCAGGGCCAGCATTTT
D gene: TRBD2; clone size: NA; V gene: TRBV7-3; J gene: TRBJ2-2; CDR3 protein: CASSWSGGAPGELFF; CDR3 DNA: TGTGCCAGCAGCTGGAGCGGGGGGGCCCCCGGGGAGCTGTTTTTT
D gene: TRBD1; clone size: NA; V gene: TRBV5-1; J gene: TRBJ1-2; CDR3 protein: CASSPSGGGQGEGYTF; CDR3 DNA: TGCGCCAGCAGCCCCTCCGGAGGGGGACAGGGCGAAGGCTACACCTTC
D gene: NA; clone size: NA; V gene: TRBV6-2/TRBV6-3; J gene: TRBJ1-5; CDR3 protein: CASSNPQPQPQHF; CDR3 DNA: TGTGCCAGCAGTAACCCACAGCCACAGCCCCAGCATTTT
D gene: NA; clone size: NA; V gene: TRBV5-6; J gene: TRBJ1-1; CDR3 protein: CASSLGYTEAFF; CDR3 DNA: TGTGCCAGCAGCCTCGGGTACACTGAAGCTTTCTTT
D gene: TRBD1; clone size: once; V gene: TRBV15; J gene: TRBJ1-5; CDR3 protein: CATSRESGGVQPQHF; CDR3 DNA: TGTGCCACCAGCAGAGAGTCAGGGGGCGTTCAGCCCCAGCATTTT
D gene: NA; clone size: NA; V gene: TRBV19; J gene: TRBJ1-3; CDR3 protein: CASSSNDRPGNTIYF; CDR3 DNA: TGTGCCAGTAGTAGCAACGACAGACCTGGAAACACCATATATTTT
D gene: NA; clone size: NA; V gene: TRBV24-1; J gene: TRBJ1-3; CDR3 protein: CATSLQRAIADTIYF; CDR3 DNA: TGTGCCACCAGTCTCCAGCGGGCCATAGCGGACACCATATATTTT
D gene: NA; clone size: NA; V gene: TRBV28; J gene: TRBJ1-5; CDR3 protein: CASSFGNQPQHF; CDR3 DNA: TGTGCCAGCAGTTTCGGGAATCAGCCCCAGCATTTT
D gene: NA; clone size: NA; V gene: TRBV28; J gene: TRBJ1-2; CDR3 protein: CASSLPQWASKGYGYTF; CDR3 DNA: TGTGCCAGCAGTTTACCCCAATGGGCCTCTAAAGGCTATGGCTACACCTTC
D gene: TRBD1; clone size: NA; V gene: TRBV28; J gene: TRBJ2-7; CDR3 protein: CASSSFGRQGVYEQYF; CDR3 DNA: TGTGCCAGCAGTTCCTTTGGGAGACAGGGAGTGTACGAGCAGTACTTC
D gene: NA; clone size: NA; V gene: TRBV11-3; J gene: TRBJ2-5; CDR3 protein: CASSLGGAGGHQETQYF; CDR3 DNA: TGTGCCAGCAGCTTAGGCGGGGCCGGGGGGCACCAAGAGACCCAGTACTTC
D gene: TRBD1; clone size: NA; V gene: TRBV7-6; J gene: TRBJ1-3; CDR3 protein: CASSLEDRGGNTIYF; CDR3 DNA: TGTGCCAGCAGCTTGGAGGACAGGGGAGGAAACACCATATATTTT
D gene: NA; clone size: NA; V gene: TRBV19; J gene: TRBJ2-2; CDR3 protein: CASLRDYTGELFF; CDR3 DNA: TGTGCCAGCCTCAGGGATTACACCGGGGAGCTGTTTTTT
D gene: NA; clone size: NA; V gene: TRBV7-2; J gene: TRBJ2-1; CDR3 protein: CASSATGNNEQFF; CDR3 DNA: TGTGCCAGCAGCGCGACAGGAAACAATGAGCAGTTCTTC
D gene: TRBD1; clone size: once; V gene: TRBV19; J gene: TRBJ1-5; CDR3 protein: CATKDRGNQPQHF; CDR3 DNA: TGTGCCACCAAGGACAGGGGCAATCAGCCCCAGCATTTT
D gene: TRBD1; clone size: NA; V gene: TRBV7-2; J gene: TRBJ1-2; CDR3 protein: CASSPRDRGYGYTF; CDR3 DNA: TGTGCCAGCAGCCCCCGGGACAGGGGCTATGGCTACACCTTC
D gene: TRBD1; clone size: NA; V gene: TRBV9; J gene: TRBJ2-7; CDR3 protein: CASSVERRGQYSYEQYF; CDR3 DNA: TGTGCCAGCAGCGTAGAGCGCCGGGGACAGTACTCCTACGAGCAGTACTTC
D gene: NA; clone size: NA; V gene: TRBV5-1; J gene: TRBJ2-7; CDR3 protein: CASSLAARVNEQYF; CDR3 DNA: TGCGCCAGCAGCTTGGCAGCCAGGGTGAACGAGCAGTACTTC
D gene: NA; clone size: NA; V gene: TRBV10-3; J gene: TRBJ2-1; CDR3 protein: CAISTSTVYNSGQFF; CDR3 DNA: TGTGCCATCAGCACCAGTACAGTCTACAATTCTGGGCAGTTCTTC
D gene: TRBD2; clone size: NA; V gene: TRBV25-1; J gene: TRBJ2-3; CDR3 protein: CASRASGSKGVGTDTQYF; CDR3 DNA: TGTGCCAGCAGGGCTAGCGGGAGTAAGGGGGTGGGCACAGATACGCAGTATTTT